This T cell receptor (beta chain) was found in a study of blood T cells in healthy people across ages. Concerning this clonotype itself: Its antigen is unknown.

General study results and limits: Getting older went along with TCR beta diversity per million T cells dropping roughly linearly.

Isolating PBMCs gave at least 6 million of these cells per sample. A second PCR, run for roughly 7 to 12 cycles, used a sample-barcoded 5' primer plus a J-beta primer mix. Each CDR3 protein is one row after TCRdb ran MiXCR on the 5' RACE reads. The table includes around 870,000 distinct CDR3 sequences, around 30% detected once. Sequences were obtained from blood. The TCR was taken from a woman of 80 years or more in good health.

The CDR3 region is CSARDDRGPGEETQYF. The CDR3 DNA follows: TGCAGTGCTAGAGATGACCGGGGCCCTGGGGAGGAGACCCAGTACTTC. The rearrangement links TRBV20-1 to TRBJ2-7; possibly TRBD1 or TRBD2 for D (5 bases each). Near its end, the DNA agrees better with TRBJ2-5, so the J call may be wrong. CDR1 and CDR2 (germline): DFQATT, SNEGSKA (reference sequence). There are 16 residues in the CDR3.